This TCR beta chain was profiled in a study of blood T cell repertoires in COVID-19. Study-wide context: Collection of acute and convalescent COVID-19 samples took place in the United States, Italy and Spain.

The cohort comprised adults aged about 18 to 100 years residing in under 30 US areas. Within 2 weeks of study entry, exposed participants had contacted a PCR-confirmed or clinician-diagnosed COVID-19 case. The authors' processing: Estimation of nucleated cell counts was performed using reference gene primer amplification. Repertoires were generated with immunoSEQ multiplex PCR, while TCRdb's copy carries only in-frame clones and drops some. The DNA was the basis for D and trimming; V, J and clone size are from that table. Of 270,000 or so clones in the sample, approximately 90% were seen once. The V gene end was trimmed by 0 bases and the J gene end by 4 bases; junction bases not matched to a gene: 4. This CDR3 is built from 15 residues. Per germline, CDR1 SGDLS and CDR2 YYNGEE.

The V and J genes are TRBV9 and TRBJ1-5; TRBD1 agrees at 7 bases. The TCR was taken from a man aged 40-49 years who had been exposed to COVID-19. Sequencing was carried out using PBMCs or T cells enriched from blood (not recorded which). The CDR3 here is CASSVGGQWNQPQHF. CDR3 bases: TGTGCCAGCAGCGTAGGGGGACAGTGGAATCAGCCCCAGCATTTT.